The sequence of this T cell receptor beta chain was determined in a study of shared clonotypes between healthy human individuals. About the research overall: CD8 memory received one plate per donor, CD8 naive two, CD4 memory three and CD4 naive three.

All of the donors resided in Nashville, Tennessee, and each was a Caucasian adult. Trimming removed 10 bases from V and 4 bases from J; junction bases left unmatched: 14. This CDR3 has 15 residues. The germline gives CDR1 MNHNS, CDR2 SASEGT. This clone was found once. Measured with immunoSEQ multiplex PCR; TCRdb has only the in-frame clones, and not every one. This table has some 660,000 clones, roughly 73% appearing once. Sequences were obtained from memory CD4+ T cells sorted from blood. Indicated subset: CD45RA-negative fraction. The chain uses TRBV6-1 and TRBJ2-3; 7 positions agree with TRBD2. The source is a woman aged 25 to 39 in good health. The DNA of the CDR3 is TGTGCCACCGGAGGTAGCGGGCTGGTAGCAGATACGCAGTATTTT. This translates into CATGGSGLVADTQYF.